This T cell receptor (beta chain) appears in the sequencing data of a study of blood T cell repertoires in COVID-19. Study information: Samples representing acute and convalescent COVID-19 were sourced from the United States, Italy and Spain. In each case, the material was cDNA or gDNA derived from T cells, B-cell-depleted T cells, or PBMCs.

Under the authors' procedure: The authors estimated nucleated cell counts from reference gene primer amplification. Only in-frame clones appear in the TCRdb table, and some are missing; sequencing was by immunoSEQ multiplex PCR. V and J calls and clone size come straight from that table; D and trimming were deduced from the DNA. This sample carries roughly 57,000 clones, around 87% of them seen once, and the ten largest clones take about 6.3%. CDR3 length equals 16 residues. V lost 1 base to trimming and J lost 0 bases, with 10 bases between them. Germline CDR1 and CDR2: SGHAT and FQNNGV. The sequencing sample was made of peripheral blood. The J gene is TRBJ2-1, the V gene TRBV11-2; perhaps TRBD2 as D (6 bases). This sequence originates from a man in his 60s with active or convalescent COVID-19. The CDR3 DNA sequence: TGTGCCAGCAGCTTAGGGGGGGACCCCTCCTACAATGAGCAGTTCTTC. Translation gives CASSLGGDPSYNEQFF.